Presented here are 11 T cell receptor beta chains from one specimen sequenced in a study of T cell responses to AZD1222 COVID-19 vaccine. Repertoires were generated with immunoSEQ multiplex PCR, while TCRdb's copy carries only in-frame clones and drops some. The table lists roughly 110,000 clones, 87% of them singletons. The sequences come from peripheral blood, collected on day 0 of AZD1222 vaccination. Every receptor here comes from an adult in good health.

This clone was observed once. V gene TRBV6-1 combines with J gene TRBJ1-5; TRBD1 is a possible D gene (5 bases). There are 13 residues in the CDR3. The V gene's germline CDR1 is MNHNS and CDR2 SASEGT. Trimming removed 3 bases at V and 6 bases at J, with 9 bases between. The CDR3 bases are TGTGCCAGCAGTGACGGGGGGGGTCAGCCCCAGCATTTT. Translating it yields CASSDGGGQPQHF.

In DNA, the CDR3 is TGTGCCAGCAGCTATACTCCAGGGGATGGCTACACCTTC. Translated: CASSYTPGDGYTF. The V call is TRBV7-2, the J call TRBJ1-2, with TRBD1 as a possible D gene (6 bases). CDR1 is SGHTA, CDR2 FQGNSA, per germline. The CDR3 spans 13 residues. Trimming removed 4 bases from V and 6 bases from J, with 12 bases in between. Full variable domain (rest looked up from reference TRBV7-2 and TRBJ1-2): GAGVSQSPSNKVTEKGKDVELRCDPISGHTALYWYRQSLGQGLEFLIYFQGNSAPDKSGLPSDRFSAERTGGSVSTLTIQRTQQEDSAVYLCASSYTPGDGYTFGSGTRLTVV.

The CDR3 sequence: CASSLRLMNTEAFF. The DNA of the CDR3 is TGCGCCAGCAGTCTGAGACTTATGAACACTGAAGCTTTCTTT. The V and J genes are TRBV23-1 and TRBJ1-1, with no clear D. TRBV23-1 is classed as an ORF, of uncertain function. The CDR3 consists of 14 residues. V was clipped by 4 bases and J by 0 bases, with 9 bases between them.

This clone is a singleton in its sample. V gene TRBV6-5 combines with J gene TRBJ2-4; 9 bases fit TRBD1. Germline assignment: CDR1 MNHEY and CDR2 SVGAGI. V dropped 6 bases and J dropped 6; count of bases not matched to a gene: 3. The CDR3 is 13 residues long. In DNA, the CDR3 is TGTGCCAGCAGACGACAGGGGGGAAACATTCAGTACTTC. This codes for CASRRQGGNIQYF.

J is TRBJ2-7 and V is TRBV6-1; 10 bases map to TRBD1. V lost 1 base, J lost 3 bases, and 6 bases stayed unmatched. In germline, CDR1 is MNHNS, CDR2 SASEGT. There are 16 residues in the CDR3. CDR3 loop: CASSEGTGGSLYEQYF. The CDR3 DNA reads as TGTGCCAGCAGTGAAGGGACAGGGGGGTCACTCTACGAGCAGTACTTC.

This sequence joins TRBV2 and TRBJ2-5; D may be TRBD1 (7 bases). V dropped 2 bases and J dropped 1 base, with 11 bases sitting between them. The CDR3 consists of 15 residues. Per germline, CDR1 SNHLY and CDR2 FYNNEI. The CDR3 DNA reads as TGTGCCAGCAGTGAATGGAGGGACAGCCAAGAGACCCAGTACTTC. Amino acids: CASSEWRDSQETQYF.

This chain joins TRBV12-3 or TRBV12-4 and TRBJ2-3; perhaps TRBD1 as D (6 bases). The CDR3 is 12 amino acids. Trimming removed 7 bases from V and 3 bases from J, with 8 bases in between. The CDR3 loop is CASTDRTDTQYF. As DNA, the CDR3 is TGTGCCAGCACCGACAGGACAGATACGCAGTATTTT.

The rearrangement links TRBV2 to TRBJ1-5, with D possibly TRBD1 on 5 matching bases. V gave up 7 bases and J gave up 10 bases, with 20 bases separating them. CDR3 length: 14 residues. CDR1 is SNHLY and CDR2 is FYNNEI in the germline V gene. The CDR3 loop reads CASTSWGDAPPQHF. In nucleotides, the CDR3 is TGTGCCAGCACTTCGTGGGGGGACGCCCCTCCCCAGCATTTT.

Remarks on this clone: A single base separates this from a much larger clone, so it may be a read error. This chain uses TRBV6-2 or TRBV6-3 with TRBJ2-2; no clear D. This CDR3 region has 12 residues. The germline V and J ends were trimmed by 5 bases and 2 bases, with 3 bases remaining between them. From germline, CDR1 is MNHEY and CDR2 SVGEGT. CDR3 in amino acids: CASSRNTGELFF. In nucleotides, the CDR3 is TGTGCCAGCAGTAGAAACACCGGGGAGCTGTTTTTT.

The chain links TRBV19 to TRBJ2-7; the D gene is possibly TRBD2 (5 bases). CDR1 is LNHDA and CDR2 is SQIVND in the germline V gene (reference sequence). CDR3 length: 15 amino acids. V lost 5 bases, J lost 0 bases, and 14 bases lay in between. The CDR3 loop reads CASSVGGSPSYEQYF. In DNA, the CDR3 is TGTGCCAGTAGTGTTGGAGGTAGTCCCTCCTACGAGCAGTACTTC.

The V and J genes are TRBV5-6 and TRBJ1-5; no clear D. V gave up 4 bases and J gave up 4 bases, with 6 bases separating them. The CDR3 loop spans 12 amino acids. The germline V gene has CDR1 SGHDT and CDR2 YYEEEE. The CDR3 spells CASSQVNQPQHF. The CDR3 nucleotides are TGTGCCAGCAGCCAGGTTAATCAGCCCCAGCATTTT.